This T cell receptor (beta chain) comes out of a study of PD-1 blockade in mismatch repair-deficient tumors. Study background: All were previously treated, progressing patients with about a dozen mismatch repair-deficient cancer types. The study, taken as a whole, reports: After pembrolizumab, tumor-resident clones rose rapidly, then generally contracted before radiologic responses.

As for this clone: Its antigen is unidentified.

CDR1 is LGHNA and CDR2 is YSLEER in the germline V gene. The CDR3 consists of 15 residues. Trimming removed 0 bases at V and 2 bases at J, with 10 bases between. Here immunoSEQ multiplex PCR was the method, and the copy in TCRdb shows in-frame clones only, minus some. Of about 63,000 clones in the sample, around 89% were seen once. Mismatch repair deficiency was confirmed in all patients, by PCR or immunohistochemistry. This rearrangement joins TRBV4-3 to TRBJ2-5; a weak D match, TRBD1 (5 bases). Sequencing was performed on peripheral blood, taken 52 weeks after starting pembrolizumab. The origin of this receptor is an adult with mismatch repair-deficient cancer. CDR3 nucleotides: TGCGCCAGCAGCCAAGATCCAGGGCAACAAGAGACCCAGTACTTC. Residues: CASSQDPGQQETQYF.